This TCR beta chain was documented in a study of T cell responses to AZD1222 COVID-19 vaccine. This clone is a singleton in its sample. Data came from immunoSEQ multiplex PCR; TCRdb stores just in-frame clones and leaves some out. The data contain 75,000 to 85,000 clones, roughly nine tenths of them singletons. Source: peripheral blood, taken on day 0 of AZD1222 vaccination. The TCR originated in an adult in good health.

The CDR3 loop is CSVEVTGANVLTF. CDR3 sequence (DNA): TGCAGCGTTGAGGTTACTGGGGCCAACGTCCTGACTTTC. The V gene is TRBV29-1, the J gene TRBJ2-6; no clear D gene. Germline CDR1 reads SQVTM; CDR2 reads ANQGSEA. V lost 3 bases and J 2 bases, leaving 5 bases between the germline ends. The CDR3 is 13 residues long.